One and the same sample provided the 11 T cell receptor beta chains below, sequenced in a study of cytomegalovirus exposure and HLA in healthy donors. The PCR used 60 Vbeta and 13 Jbeta primers. Only in-frame clones appear in the TCRdb table, and some are missing; sequencing was by immunoSEQ multiplex PCR. The table includes approximately 97,000 clones, 50% to 70% detected once. The sequenced material came from PBMCs. The origin of the receptors is a human donor in good health.

This rearrangement joins TRBV5-1 to TRBJ2-7; 14 nucleotides match TRBD2. Trimming took 0 bases from V and 0 from J; bases not matched to a gene: 5. Germline V lookup: CDR1 SGHRS, CDR2 YFSETQ. This CDR3 region has 18 residues. CDR3 coding DNA: TGCGCCAGCAGCTTGGCACCGGGACTAGCGGGAGCCTCCTACGAGCAGTACTTC. Protein product: CASSLAPGLAGASYEQYF.

This sequence joins TRBV4-1 and TRBJ2-7, with 8 bases fitting TRBD2. CDR1 is MGHRA and CDR2 is YSYEKL in the germline V gene. This CDR3 comprises 16 residues. Trimming took 0 bases from V and 2 from J; bases not matched to a gene: 6. The CDR3: CASSQDSSGSTYEQYF. CDR3 coding DNA: TGCGCCAGCAGCCAAGATTCCAGCGGGAGCACCTACGAGCAGTACTTC.

This sequence joins TRBV27 and TRBJ1-1, with D unclear. The CDR3 is made up of 13 amino acids. V was cut by 5 bases and J by 2 bases, with 9 bases left in between. Germline CDR1 is MNHEY and CDR2 is SMNVEV (reference sequence). CDR3 protein: CASSPRQNTEAFF. The CDR3 DNA is TGTGCCAGCAGTCCTCGACAAAACACTGAAGCTTTCTTT.

The J gene is TRBJ1-2, the V gene TRBV28; no clear D. Germline V lookup: CDR1 MDHEN, CDR2 SYDVKM. The CDR3 is 13 residues long. V lost 6 bases, J lost 1 base, and 9 bases lay in between. DNA of the CDR3: TGTGCCAGCAGAAAAAAGCATAACTATGGCTACACCTTC. Its translation: CASRKKHNYGYTF.

This chain joins TRBV15 and TRBJ2-7; D gene unclear. This CDR3 region has 13 residues. Trimming left V 8 bases short and J 2 bases short, with 13 bases between. In germline, CDR1 is LNHNV, CDR2 YYDKDF (reference sequence). The CDR3 here is CATSQALPYEQYF. The CDR3 coding sequence is TGTGCCACCTCGCAAGCGCTACCCTACGAGCAGTACTTC.

The chain joins TRBV9 to TRBJ2-1, with 9 bases fitting TRBD2. CDR1 is SGDLS, CDR2 YYNGEE, per germline. Unmatched junction bases numbered 9, after V lost 4 bases and J lost 7 bases. The CDR3 sequence is 15 residues long. CDR3: CASSPSSGNRNEQFF. DNA of the CDR3: TGTGCCAGCAGCCCTTCTAGCGGGAACCGGAATGAGCAGTTCTTC. Looking up the rest from reference TRBV9 and TRBJ2-1 gives the full variable domain: DSGVTQTPKHLITATGQRVTLRCSPRSGDLSVYWYQQSLDQGLQFLIQYYNGEERAKGNILERFSAQQFPDLHSELNLSSLELGDSALYFCASSPSSGNRNEQFFGPGTRLTVL.

This clone was seen more than once but under ten times. The rearrangement joins TRBV5-1 to TRBJ2-7; tentative D call: TRBD1 (7 bases). The CDR3 has 17 residues. V was cut by 4 bases and J by 1 base, with 21 bases left in between. Germline CDR1 reads SGHRS; CDR2 reads YFSETQ. The CDR3 sequence is CASSLGGHRGQSYEQYF. The CDR3, as DNA: TGCGCCAGCAGCCTCGGAGGGCACAGGGGACAGTCCTACGAGCAGTACTTC.

This chain joins TRBV6-5 and TRBJ2-7; 7 bases fit TRBD2. There are 14 residues in the CDR3. Germline loops: CDR1 MNHEY, CDR2 SVGAGI. Germline trimming cut 6 bases from V and 6 bases from J; bases unmatched to any gene: 11. Here the CDR3 DNA reads TGTGCCAGCAGATCAGGGAGGGTTTCGGCCGAGCAGTACTTC. It translates to CASRSGRVSAEQYF.

The genes are TRBV5-5 and TRBJ2-5; TRBD2 agrees at 14 bases. V lost 4 bases and J lost 5; bases outside the gene matches: 7. The length of the CDR3 is 16 residues. Germline-derived CDR1 and CDR2 are SGHKS and YYEKEE (reference sequence). CDR3 sequence reads: CASSSRLAGGVETQYF. As DNA, the CDR3 is TGTGCCAGCAGCAGCAGACTAGCGGGAGGGGTGGAGACCCAGTACTTC.

The genes are TRBV2 and TRBJ1-3; D is possibly TRBD1 (6 bases). Germline CDR1 and CDR2: SNHLY and FYNNEI. CDR3 length: 17 amino acids. V was cut by 2 bases and J by 0 bases, with 14 bases left in between. The CDR3 nucleotides read TGTGCCAGCAGTGAAATGGCAGGGGTCGTCTCTGGAAACACCATATATTTT. Amino acids: CASSEMAGVVSGNTIYF.

Only one count was recorded for this clone. The CDR3 spells CASSYDAGWTDTQYF. In DNA form, the CDR3 reads TGTGCCAGCAGTTACGACGCGGGATGGACAGATACGCAGTATTTT. The chain combines TRBV6-5 with TRBJ2-3; D is possibly TRBD2 (6 bases). The CDR3 consists of 15 residues. Trimming took 2 bases from V and 3 from J, leaving 12 bases between them. CDR1 is MNHEY, CDR2 SVGAGI, per germline.